This T cell receptor (beta chain) came from a study of blood T cell repertoires in COVID-19. On the study more broadly: Acute and convalescent COVID-19 specimens originated in the United States, Italy and Spain.

The CDR3 covers 15 residues. CDR1 and CDR2 from the germline V gene are SGDLS and YYNGEE. Trimming took 2 bases from V and 2 from J; bases not matched to a gene: 4. How the authors handled the data: Amplification from reference gene primers served as the basis for estimated nucleated cell counts. Sequencing used immunoSEQ multiplex PCR; TCRdb keeps in-frame clones, though not all of them. That table is the source of V, J and clone size, and D and trimming were worked out from the DNA. The sample consists of 250,000 or so clones, about 80% of them appearing once. The specimen sequenced was peripheral blood. The V call is TRBV9, the J call TRBJ2-1, with 7 bases identical to TRBD2. The sequence was obtained from an elderly man with acute or convalescent COVID-19. As DNA, the CDR3 is TGTGCCAGCAGCGTGGGGAGGGGACCCTACAATGAGCAGTTCTTC. This translates into CASSVGRGPYNEQFF.